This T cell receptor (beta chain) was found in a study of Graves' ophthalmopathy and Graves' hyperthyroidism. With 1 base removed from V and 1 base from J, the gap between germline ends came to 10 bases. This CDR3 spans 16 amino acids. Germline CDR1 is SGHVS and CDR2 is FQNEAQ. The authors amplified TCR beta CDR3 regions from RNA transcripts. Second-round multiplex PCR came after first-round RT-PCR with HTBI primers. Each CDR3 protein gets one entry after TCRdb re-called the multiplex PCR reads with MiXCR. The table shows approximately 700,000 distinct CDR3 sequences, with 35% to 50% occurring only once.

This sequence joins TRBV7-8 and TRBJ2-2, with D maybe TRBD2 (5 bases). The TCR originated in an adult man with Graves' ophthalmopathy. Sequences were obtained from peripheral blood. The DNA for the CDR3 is TGTGCCAGCAGCTTAGGGCCTAGCTGGAACACCGGGGAGCTGTTTTTT. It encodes CASSLGPSWNTGELFF.